These 23 T cell receptor beta chains were sequenced from one sample in a study of CD8 T cells in ankylosing spondylitis. Study-level results: Blood of patients with ankylosing spondylitis appeared to be characterized by a TCR beta motif of eight highly homologous variants.

TCRdb independently ran MiXCR on the 5' RACE reads; one entry per CDR3 protein. This repertoire shows roughly 700,000 distinct CDR3 sequences, around a fifth found once; its top ten account for over 15%. Antigens for these TCRs are unknown. The sample comprised blood, either unsorted or a sorted T cell fraction (not recorded which). Source of these receptors: a male donor with ankylosing spondylitis.

The genes are TRBV2 and TRBJ1-1, with a possible D match to TRBD1 (5 bases). V was cut by 4 bases and J by 3 bases, with 12 bases left in between. Germline V gives CDR1 SNHLY, CDR2 FYNNEI. This CDR3 is 14 amino acids long. The chain's CDR3 is CASSADKGYTEAFF. CDR3 DNA sequence: TGTGCCAGCAGTGCCGACAAGGGGTACACTGAAGCTTTCTTT.

This clonotype was counted once. The J gene is TRBJ1-1, the V gene TRBV7-3, with 9 bases that match TRBD1. V shed 2 bases and J 5 bases; nucleotides not matched to a gene: 6. The CDR3 covers 15 residues. Germline CDR1 SGHTA, CDR2 FQGTGA. The CDR3 spells CASSLDPGQGTEAFF. CDR3 bases: TGTGCCAGCAGCTTAGATCCTGGACAGGGGACTGAAGCTTTCTTT.

Only a few counts were recorded for this clonotype. This chain joins TRBV11-2 and TRBJ1-5; D remains unclear. V was trimmed by 5 bases and J by 1 base, leaving 18 bases between them. CDR3 length: 17 residues. From germline, CDR1 is SGHAT and CDR2 FQNNGV. The CDR3: CASSPEMGGLSNQPQHF. As DNA, the CDR3 is TGTGCCAGCAGCCCTGAGATGGGTGGGTTGAGCAATCAGCCCCAGCATTTT.

This clonotype was seen many times. The chain has TRBV29-1 and TRBJ2-1, with D tentatively TRBD2 (5 bases). The CDR3 spans 12 residues. The germline gives CDR1 SQVTM, CDR2 ANQGSEA. V lost 8 bases, J lost 8 bases, and 16 bases lay in between. The CDR3 sequence: CSLRSGGHEQFF. The CDR3 DNA is TGCAGCTTGCGCTCCGGAGGCCATGAGCAGTTCTTC.

This clonotype was picked up many times. The chain carries TRBV28 and TRBJ2-7; D is unresolved. The CDR3 loop spans 12 amino acids. Trimming pared 4 bases from V and 1 base from J, leaving 5 bases between. Germline V gives CDR1 MDHEN, CDR2 SYDVKM. The CDR3 reads CASSSESYEQYF. The CDR3 nucleotides read TGTGCCAGCAGTTCGGAGTCCTACGAGCAGTACTTC.

In its sample, this clonotype was seen a few times. V gene TRBV29-1 combines with J gene TRBJ1-5; a weak D match, TRBD1 (5 bases). The CDR3 loop spans 14 amino acids. Germline V gene data show CDR1 as SQVTM and CDR2 as ANQGSEA. V was clipped by 5 bases and J by 0 bases, with 11 bases between them. The DNA of the CDR3 is TGCAGCGTTAAGACAGACAATAGCAATCAGCCCCAGCATTTT. It codes for CSVKTDNSNQPQHF.

There are many counts of this clonotype. V usage is TRBV5-1 and J usage is TRBJ2-7, with D perhaps TRBD1 (5 bases). The CDR3 sequence is 14 residues long. V lost 5 bases and J 1 base, leaving 13 bases between the germline ends. CDR1 is SGHRS, CDR2 YFSETQ, per germline. The CDR3 region has the DNA TGCGCCAGCAGGATTGACAGTAAATCCTACGAGCAGTACTTC. It encodes CASRIDSKSYEQYF.

This clonotype was seen more than once but under ten times. This chain connects TRBV5-1 to TRBJ2-2; 7 bases are shared with TRBD1. Per germline, CDR1 SGHRS and CDR2 YFSETQ. The V and J ends lost 5 bases and 4 bases, in that order; junction bases with no gene match: 8. This CDR3 region has 15 residues. The CDR3 DNA sequence: TGCGCCAGCAGATCGGGACAGCCAAGCACCGGGGAGCTGTTTTTT. Translation: CASRSGQPSTGELFF.

This clonotype has at least ten counts. The genes are TRBV4-1 and TRBJ2-2; D remains ambiguous. Germline values: CDR1 MGHRA, CDR2 YSYEKL. The germline V and J ends were trimmed by 1 base and 7 bases, with 1 base remaining between them. The CDR3 consists of 11 residues. The CDR3 nucleotides are TGCGCCAGCAGCCAAGTCGGGGAGCTGTTTTTT. Its protein product is CASSQVGELFF.

The V and J genes are TRBV14 and TRBJ1-1, with D maybe TRBD1 (5 bases). CDR1 SGHDN and CDR2 FVKESK come from the germline V gene. V shed 1 base and J shed 6 bases, with 12 bases lying between them. The CDR3 runs to 14 residues. CDR3: CASSQAQGSPEAFF. Here the CDR3 DNA reads TGTGCCAGCAGCCAAGCCCAGGGTAGCCCTGAAGCTTTCTTT.

The rearrangement joins TRBV7-3 to TRBJ2-1; TRBD1 might be the D (5 bases). Germline V gene data show CDR1 as SGHTA and CDR2 as FQGTGA. This CDR3 comprises 16 residues. Between the trimmed V and J ends, which lost 0 bases and 6 bases, there was a span of 15 bases. The CDR3: CASSLTGALVGNEQFF. DNA of the CDR3: TGTGCCAGCAGCTTAACAGGGGCCCTTGTGGGCAATGAGCAGTTCTTC.

This clonotype was detected a few times. The V call is TRBV7-9, the J call TRBJ1-3; 7 bases are a match to TRBD1. There are 14 residues in the CDR3. The V gene end was trimmed by 5 bases and the J gene end by 1 base; junction bases not matched to a gene: 2. Germline CDR1 and CDR2: SEHNR and FQNEAQ (reference sequence). In DNA form, the CDR3 reads TGTGCCAGCAGCCACAGGGGTTCTGGAAACACCATATATTTT. Encoded protein: CASSHRGSGNTIYF.

In this sample, this clonotype turned up a few times. The CDR3 reads CASSLEMGLNTEAFF. The CDR3 DNA reads as TGTGCCAGCAGCTTAGAGATGGGTCTGAACACTGAAGCTTTCTTT. The V gene is TRBV7-9, the J gene TRBJ1-1, with D hard to call. Germline values: CDR1 SEHNR, CDR2 FQNEAQ (reference sequence). This CDR3 region has 15 residues. V shed 1 base and J shed 0 bases, with 9 bases lying between them.

This clonotype appeared once. The chain couples TRBV5-1 to TRBJ2-3; 7 bases are a match to TRBD2. The J segment lost 2 bases and the V segment lost 0 bases, leaving 6 bases of the junction unmatched. Per the germline V gene, CDR1 is SGHRS and CDR2 is YFSETQ. The length of the CDR3 is 16 residues. The CDR3 nucleotides read TGCGCCAGCAGCTTGGGAATCCTAGCGGTCACAGATACGCAGTATTTT. Its translation is CASSLGILAVTDTQYF. Supplemented by reference TRBV5-1 and TRBJ2-3, the full variable domain reads KAGVTQTPRYLIKTRGQQVTLSCSPISGHRSVSWYQQTPGQGLQFLFEYFSETQRNKGNFPGRFSGRQFSNSRSEMNVSTLELGDSALYLCASSLGILAVTDTQYFGPGTRLTVL.

This clonotype appeared a few times. CDR3 in amino acids: CSVVSADEKLFF. The CDR3 bases are TGCAGCGTTGTATCGGCAGATGAAAAACTGTTTTTT. V and J are TRBV29-1 and TRBJ1-4; no clear D gene. Germline-derived CDR1 and CDR2 are SQVTM and ANQGSEA. The CDR3 runs to 12 residues. V was trimmed by 4 bases and J by 6 bases, leaving 9 bases between them. The full variable domain, completed using reference TRBV29-1 and TRBJ1-4, is SAVISQKPSRDICQRGTSLTIQCQVDSQVTMMFWYRQQPGQSLTLIATANQGSEATYESGFVIDKFPISRPNLTFSTLTVSNMSPEDSSIYLCSVVSADEKLFFGSGTQLSVL.

The chain links TRBV27 to TRBJ1-4, with D unclear. This CDR3 spans 15 amino acids. V was pared by 0 bases and J by 8 bases, with 13 bases between. Germline V gene data show CDR1 as MNHEY and CDR2 as SMNVEV (reference sequence). The CDR3 bases are TGTGCCAGCAGTTTATCGAAACCCAGTCGGGAAAAACTGTTTTTT. Amino acid sequence: CASSLSKPSREKLFF.

This clonotype came up a few times. V gene TRBV18 combines with J gene TRBJ2-1; 7 bases are shared with TRBD1. The CDR3 is 14 amino acids. Trimming removed 1 base from V and 7 bases from J; junction bases left unmatched: 4. Germline-derived CDR1 and CDR2 are KGHSH and LQKENI. CDR3 loop: CASSPQGAGNEQFF. The CDR3 nucleotides read TGTGCCAGCTCACCACAGGGGGCTGGTAATGAGCAGTTCTTC.

V usage is TRBV5-6 and J usage is TRBJ2-7; 7 nucleotides line up with TRBD2. In germline, CDR1 is SGHDT, CDR2 YYEEEE. The CDR3 sequence is 12 residues long. V dropped 4 bases and J dropped 5; count of bases not matched to a gene: 3. CDR3 sequence reads: CASSRRGDEQYF. The CDR3 DNA reads as TGTGCCAGCAGCCGCCGGGGGGACGAGCAGTACTTC.

The rearrangement uses TRBV9 and TRBJ1-3, with 7 nucleotides matching TRBD1. The junction had 7 bases not matched to a gene; V was cut back by 3 bases and J by 4 bases. Germline assignment: CDR1 SGDLS and CDR2 YYNGEE. The CDR3 is 15 residues long. The DNA for the CDR3 is TGTGCCAGCAGCGCCCTACAGGGGTTCGGAAACACCATATATTTT. Translating gives CASSALQGFGNTIYF.

The table lists this clonotype with a few counts. This CDR3 reads CASRDQGGGGYTF. CDR3 in DNA: TGCGCCAGCCGAGATCAGGGAGGTGGGGGCTACACCTTC. V is TRBV5-1 and J is TRBJ1-2, with a weak D call TRBD1 (5 bases). Germline CDR1 is SGHRS and CDR2 is YFSETQ. Trimming removed 7 bases from V and 8 bases from J, with 18 bases in between. CDR3 length: 13 amino acids.

The chain recombines TRBV9 with TRBJ2-1, with TRBD1 matching 7 bases. From germline, CDR1 is SGDLS and CDR2 YYNGEE. The CDR3 contains 16 residues. V lost 0 bases to trimming and J lost 3 bases; unmatched junction nucleotides: 6. This CDR3 is CASSVASGTVYNEQFF. In nucleotides, the CDR3 is TGTGCCAGCAGCGTAGCCTCCGGGACAGTCTACAATGAGCAGTTCTTC.

A few counts support this clonotype. This chain's CDR3 is CASSLRAGSSNTGELFF. Written as DNA, the CDR3 is TGTGCCAGCAGCTTACGGGCCGGTTCGTCTAACACCGGGGAGCTGTTTTTT. This chain uses TRBV7-9 with TRBJ2-2; D unresolved. V lost 2 bases to trimming and J lost 2 bases, with 15 bases between them. This CDR3 has 17 amino acids. Germline V lookup: CDR1 SEHNR, CDR2 FQNEAQ (reference sequence).

The J gene is TRBJ2-3, the V gene TRBV28, with 11 bases that match TRBD2. V lost 7 bases and J lost 1; bases outside the gene matches: 4. Germline V gene sequence: CDR1 MDHEN, CDR2 SYDVKM. The CDR3 contains 15 residues. CDR3 DNA: TGTGCCAGCACTAGCGGGAGGTGGGGCACAGATACGCAGTATTTT. Its protein product is CASTSGRWGTDTQYF. The full variable domain, completed using reference TRBV28 and TRBJ2-3, is DVKVTQSSRYLVKRTGEKVFLECVQDMDHENMFWYRQDPGLGLRLIYFSYDVKMKEKGDIPEGYSVSREKKERFSLILESASTNQTSMYLCASTSGRWGTDTQYFGPGTRLTVL.